A selection of T cell receptor beta chains follows, all from one sample in a study of cytomegalovirus exposure and HLA in healthy donors. Using immunoSEQ multiplex PCR, the repertoire was profiled, and TCRdb retains in-frame clones only, with some absent. The repertoire holds 90,000 to 120,000 clones, with approximately 79% as singletons. Input material: PBMCs. The source of these receptors is a woman aged 40 to 49 in good health and CMV-seropositive. Both conserved end residues are part of each CDR3. Fields, in order: V gene, D gene, clone size, J gene, CDR3 length, CDR3 protein, CDR3 DNA. The D gene is left open where the match is weak. Some rows have no size entry. The others give once, few or many, or a class for an expanded clone.

TRBV25-1	.	.	TRBJ2-3	15	CASSDEGGGLDTQYF	TGTGCCAGCAGTGATGAGGGCGGGGGCCTGGATACGCAGTATTTT
TRBV30	.	.	TRBJ1-5	14	CAWSVASGNQPQHF	TGTGCCTGGAGTGTAGCCAGCGGCAATCAGCCCCAGCATTTT
TRBV4-3	.	few	TRBJ2-2	16	CASSQERGAYTGELFF	TGCGCCAGCAGCCAAGAACGGGGGGCGTACACCGGGGAGCTGTTTTTT
TRBV5-6	.	.	TRBJ2-2	15	CASSLAALRTGELFF	TGTGCCAGCAGCTTGGCCGCCCTGAGGACCGGGGAGCTGTTTTTT
TRBV10-1	.	.	TRBJ1-2	12	CASSSDGDGYTF	TGCGCCAGCAGTTCCGACGGGGATGGCTACACCTTC
TRBV5-4	.	.	TRBJ1-6	13	CASSLQGNSPLHF	TGTGCCAGCAGCTTACAGGGAAATTCACCCCTCCACTTT
TRBV9	TRBD1	.	TRBJ1-2	17	CASSVGGTGGGNYGYTF	TGTGCCAGCAGCGTAGGAGGGACAGGGGGAGGGAACTATGGCTACACCTTC
TRBV5-6	TRBD1	.	TRBJ2-4	16	CASSLADRGAKNIQYF	TGTGCCAGCAGCTTGGCAGACAGGGGCGCCAAAAACATTCAGTACTTC
TRBV19	.	.	TRBJ1-6	18	CASSIGRDTSSYNSPLHF	TGTGCCAGTAGTATAGGACGGGACACCAGCTCCTATAATTCACCCCTCCACTTT
TRBV5-6	TRBD2	.	TRBJ2-1	14	CASWSGERYNEQFF	TGTGCCAGCTGGAGCGGGGAACGATACAATGAGCAGTTCTTC
TRBV14	TRBD1	.	TRBJ1-6	14	CASSLTGGVSPLHF	TGTGCCAGCAGCTTAACAGGGGGGGTTTCACCCCTCCACTTT
TRBV4-1	.	.	TRBJ1-5	15	CASSQARYSNQPQHF	TGCGCCAGCAGCCAAGCACGGTATAGCAATCAGCCCCAGCATTTT
TRBV6-4	.	.	TRBJ1-2	11	CASSGFGGYTF	TGTGCCAGCAGTGGGTTCGGGGGCTACACCTTC
TRBV6-1	TRBD1	.	TRBJ1-1	14	CASTPQGGNTEAFF	TGTGCCAGCACCCCCCAGGGGGGGAACACTGAAGCTTTCTTT
TRBV6-5	.	.	TRBJ1-2	16	CASSYSEGGRNYGYTF	TGTGCCAGCAGTTACTCAGAGGGCGGACGTAACTATGGCTACACCTTC
TRBV29-1	.	.	TRBJ1-4	16	CSVEGGRGPGGEKLFF	TGCAGCGTTGAGGGGGGGAGGGGCCCGGGTGGTGAAAAACTGTTTTTT